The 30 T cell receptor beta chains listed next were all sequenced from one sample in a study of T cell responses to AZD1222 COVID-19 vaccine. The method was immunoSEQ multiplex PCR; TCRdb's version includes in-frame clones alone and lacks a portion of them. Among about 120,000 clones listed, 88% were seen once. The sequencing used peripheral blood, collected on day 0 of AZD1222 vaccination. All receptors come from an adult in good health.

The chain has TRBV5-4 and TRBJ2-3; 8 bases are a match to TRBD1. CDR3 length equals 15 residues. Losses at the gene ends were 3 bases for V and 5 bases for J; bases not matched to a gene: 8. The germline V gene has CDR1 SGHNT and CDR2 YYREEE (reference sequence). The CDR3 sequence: CASSYPRGQGDTQYF. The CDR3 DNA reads TGTGCCAGCAGCTACCCCAGGGGGCAGGGAGATACGCAGTATTTT.

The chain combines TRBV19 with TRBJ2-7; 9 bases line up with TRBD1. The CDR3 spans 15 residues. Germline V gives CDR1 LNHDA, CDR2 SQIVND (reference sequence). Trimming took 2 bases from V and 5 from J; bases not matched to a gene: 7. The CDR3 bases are TGTGCCAGTAGTATAAAATTAGGGACAGGGAACGAGCAGTACTTC. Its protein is CASSIKLGTGNEQYF.

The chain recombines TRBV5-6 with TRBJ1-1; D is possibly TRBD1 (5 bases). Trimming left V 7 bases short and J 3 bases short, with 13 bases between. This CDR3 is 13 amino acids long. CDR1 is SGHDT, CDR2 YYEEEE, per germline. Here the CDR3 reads CASRRDGYTEAFF. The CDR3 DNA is TGTGCCAGCCGTCGGGACGGATACACTGAAGCTTTCTTT. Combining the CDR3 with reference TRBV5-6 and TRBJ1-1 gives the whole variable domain DAGVTQSPTHLIKTRGQQVTLRCSPKSGHDTVSWYQQALGQGPQFIFQYYEEEERQRGNFPDRFSGHQFPNYSSELNVNALLLGDSALYLCASRRDGYTEAFFGQGTRLTVV.

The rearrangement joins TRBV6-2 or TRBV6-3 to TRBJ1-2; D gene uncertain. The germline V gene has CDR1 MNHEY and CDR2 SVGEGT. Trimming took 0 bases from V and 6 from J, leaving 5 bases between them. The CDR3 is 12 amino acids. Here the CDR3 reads CASSYSRNGYTF. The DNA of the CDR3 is TGTGCCAGCAGTTACTCGCGGAATGGCTACACCTTC.

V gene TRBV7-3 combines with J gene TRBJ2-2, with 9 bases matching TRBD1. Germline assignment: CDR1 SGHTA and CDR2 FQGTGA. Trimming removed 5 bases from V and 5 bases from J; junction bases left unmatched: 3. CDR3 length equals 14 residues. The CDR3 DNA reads TGTGCCAGCAGCGCCGACAGGGGGACCGGGGAGCTGTTTTTT. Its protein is CASSADRGTGELFF.

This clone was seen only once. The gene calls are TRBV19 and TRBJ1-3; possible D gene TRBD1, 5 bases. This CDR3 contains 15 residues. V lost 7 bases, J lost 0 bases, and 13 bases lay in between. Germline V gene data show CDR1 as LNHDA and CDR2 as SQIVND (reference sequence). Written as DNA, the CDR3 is TGTGCCAGTACCATAGGGGATGTCTCTGGAAACACCATATATTTT. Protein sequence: CASTIGDVSGNTIYF.

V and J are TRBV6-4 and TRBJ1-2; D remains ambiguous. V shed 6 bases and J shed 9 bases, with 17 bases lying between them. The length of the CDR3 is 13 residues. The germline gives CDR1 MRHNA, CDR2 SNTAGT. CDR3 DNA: TGTGCCAGCAGACCCTCACTGGTTAAGTGCTACACCTTC. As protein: CASRPSLVKCYTF.

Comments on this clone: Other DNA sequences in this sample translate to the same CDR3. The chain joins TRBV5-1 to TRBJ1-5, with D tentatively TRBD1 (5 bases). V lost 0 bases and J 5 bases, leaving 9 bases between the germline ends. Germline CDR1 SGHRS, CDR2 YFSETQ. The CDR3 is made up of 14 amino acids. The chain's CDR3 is CASSLGGRDQPQHF. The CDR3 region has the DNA TGCGCCAGCAGCTTGGGAGGCAGGGATCAGCCCCAGCATTTT.

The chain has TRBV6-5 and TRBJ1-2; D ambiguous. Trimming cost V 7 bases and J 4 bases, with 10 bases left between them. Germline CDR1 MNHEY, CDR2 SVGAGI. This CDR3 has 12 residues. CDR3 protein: CASTWVSYGYTF. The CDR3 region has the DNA TGTGCCAGCACTTGGGTTAGCTATGGCTACACCTTC.

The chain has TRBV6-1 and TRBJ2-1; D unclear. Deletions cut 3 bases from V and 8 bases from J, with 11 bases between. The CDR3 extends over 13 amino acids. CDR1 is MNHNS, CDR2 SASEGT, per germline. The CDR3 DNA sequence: TGTGCCAGCAGTGACAACGGTGGCTATGAGCAGTTCTTC. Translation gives CASSDNGGYEQFF.

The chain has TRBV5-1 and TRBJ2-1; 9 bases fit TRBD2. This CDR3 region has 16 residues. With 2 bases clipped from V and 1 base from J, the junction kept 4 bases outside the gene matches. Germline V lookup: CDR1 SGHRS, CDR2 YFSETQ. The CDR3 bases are TGCGCCAGCAGCTTTAGCGGGAGTAGGTCCTACAATGAGCAGTTCTTC. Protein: CASSFSGSRSYNEQFF.

The CDR3 DNA is TGTGCCAGCAGCTTGCTGGTGGGCGGGGGCACAGATACGCAGTATTTT. It yields the protein CASSLLVGGGTDTQYF. The rearrangement links TRBV5-4 to TRBJ2-3; D possibly corresponds to TRBD2 (6 bases). Germline-derived CDR1 and CDR2 are SGHNT and YYREEE (reference sequence). The V and J ends lost 1 base and 1 base respectively, with 13 bases between them. This CDR3 comprises 16 residues. The full variable domain, completed using reference TRBV5-4 and TRBJ2-3, is ETGVTQSPTHLIKTRGQQVTLRCSSQSGHNTVSWYQQALGQGPQFIFQYYREEENGRGNFPPRFSGLQFPNYSSELNVNALELDDSALYLCASSLLVGGGTDTQYFGPGTRLTVL.

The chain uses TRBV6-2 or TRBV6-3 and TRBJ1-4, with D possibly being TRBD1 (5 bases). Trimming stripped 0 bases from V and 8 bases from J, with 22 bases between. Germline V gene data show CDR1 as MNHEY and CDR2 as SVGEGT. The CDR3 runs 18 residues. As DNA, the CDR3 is TGTGCCAGCAGTTACTCGAGCATAGTCGCTCGGAGGGGCGAAAAACTGTTTTTT. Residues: CASSYSSIVARRGEKLFF.

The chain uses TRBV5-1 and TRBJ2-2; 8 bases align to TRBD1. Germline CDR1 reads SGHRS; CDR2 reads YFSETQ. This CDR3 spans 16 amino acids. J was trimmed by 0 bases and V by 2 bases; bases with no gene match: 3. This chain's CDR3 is CASSLRGQANTGELFF. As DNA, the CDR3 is TGCGCCAGCAGCTTAAGGGGACAGGCGAACACCGGGGAGCTGTTTTTT.

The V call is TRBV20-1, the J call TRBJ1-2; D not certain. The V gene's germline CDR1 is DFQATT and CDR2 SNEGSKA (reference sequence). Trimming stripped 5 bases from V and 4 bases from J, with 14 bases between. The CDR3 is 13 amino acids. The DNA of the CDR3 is TGCAGTGCTCGTGACCAGTCGGGCTATGGCTACACCTTC. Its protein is CSARDQSGYGYTF.

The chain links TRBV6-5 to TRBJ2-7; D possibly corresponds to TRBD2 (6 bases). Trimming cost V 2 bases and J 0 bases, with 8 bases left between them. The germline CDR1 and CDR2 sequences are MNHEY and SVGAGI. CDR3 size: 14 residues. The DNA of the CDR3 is TGTGCCAGCAGTTACGGGGGGATCTCCTACGAGCAGTACTTC. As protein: CASSYGGISYEQYF.

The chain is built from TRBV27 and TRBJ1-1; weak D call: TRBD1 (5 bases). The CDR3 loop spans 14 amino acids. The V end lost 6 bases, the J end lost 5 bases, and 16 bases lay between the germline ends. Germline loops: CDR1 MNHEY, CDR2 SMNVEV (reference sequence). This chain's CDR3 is CASRFRGDGTEAFF. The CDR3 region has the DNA TGTGCCAGCAGATTCCGGGGGGACGGGACTGAAGCTTTCTTT.

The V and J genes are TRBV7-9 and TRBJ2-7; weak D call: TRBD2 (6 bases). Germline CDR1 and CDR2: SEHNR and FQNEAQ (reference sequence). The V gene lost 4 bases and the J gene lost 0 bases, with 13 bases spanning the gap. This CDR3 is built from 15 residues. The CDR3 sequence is CASSSPMGGSYEQYF. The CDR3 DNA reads TGTGCCAGCAGCTCCCCGATGGGGGGCTCCTACGAGCAGTACTTC.

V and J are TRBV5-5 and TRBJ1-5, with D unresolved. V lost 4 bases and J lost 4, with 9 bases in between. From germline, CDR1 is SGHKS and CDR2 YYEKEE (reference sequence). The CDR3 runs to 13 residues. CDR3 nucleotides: TGTGCCAGCAGCCAACGGAATAATCAGCCCCAGCATTTT. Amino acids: CASSQRNNQPQHF.

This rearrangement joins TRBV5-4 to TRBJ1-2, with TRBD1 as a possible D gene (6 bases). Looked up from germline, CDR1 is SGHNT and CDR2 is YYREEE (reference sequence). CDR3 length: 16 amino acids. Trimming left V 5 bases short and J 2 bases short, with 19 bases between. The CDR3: CASSQGGTQGNYGYTF. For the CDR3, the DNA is TGTGCCAGCAGTCAAGGGGGGACCCAAGGGAACTATGGCTACACCTTC.

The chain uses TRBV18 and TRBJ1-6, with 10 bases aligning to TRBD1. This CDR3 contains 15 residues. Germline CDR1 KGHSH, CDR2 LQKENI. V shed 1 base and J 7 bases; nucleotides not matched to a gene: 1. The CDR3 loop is CASSPRDRGNSPLHF. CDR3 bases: TGTGCCAGCTCACCACGGGACAGGGGCAATTCACCCCTCCACTTT.

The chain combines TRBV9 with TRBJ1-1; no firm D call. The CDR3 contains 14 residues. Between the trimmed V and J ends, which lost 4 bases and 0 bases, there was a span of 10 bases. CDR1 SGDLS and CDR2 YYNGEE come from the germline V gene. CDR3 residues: CASSQGRLNTEAFF. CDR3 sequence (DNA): TGTGCCAGCAGCCAAGGCCGATTGAACACTGAAGCTTTCTTT.

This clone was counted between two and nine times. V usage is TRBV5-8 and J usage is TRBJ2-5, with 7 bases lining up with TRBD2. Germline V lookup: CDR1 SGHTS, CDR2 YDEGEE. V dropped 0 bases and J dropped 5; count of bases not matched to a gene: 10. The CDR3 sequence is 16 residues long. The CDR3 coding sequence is TGTGCCAGCAGCTTGGGAAGGGGAGGGTCTTGGGAGACCCAGTACTTC. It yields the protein CASSLGRGGSWETQYF. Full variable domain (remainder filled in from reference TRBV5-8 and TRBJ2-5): EAGVTQSPTHLIKTRGQQATLRCSPISGHTSVYWYQQALGLGLQFLLWYDEGEERNRGNFPPRFSGRQFPNYSSELNVNALELEDSALYLCASSLGRGGSWETQYFGPGTRLLVL.

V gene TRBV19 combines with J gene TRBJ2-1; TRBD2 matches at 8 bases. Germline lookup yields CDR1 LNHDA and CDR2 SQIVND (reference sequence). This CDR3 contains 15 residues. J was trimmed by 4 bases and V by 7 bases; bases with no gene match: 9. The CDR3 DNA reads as TGTGCCAGTAAAGCCCTACTAGCGGAATACAATGAGCAGTTCTTC. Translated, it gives CASKALLAEYNEQFF.

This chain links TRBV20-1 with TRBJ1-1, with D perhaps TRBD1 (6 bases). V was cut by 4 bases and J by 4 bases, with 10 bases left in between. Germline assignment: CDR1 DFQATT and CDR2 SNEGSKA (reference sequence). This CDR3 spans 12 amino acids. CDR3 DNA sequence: TGCAGTGCTATTGAGGGGGTCACTGAAGCTTTCTTT. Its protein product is CSAIEGVTEAFF.

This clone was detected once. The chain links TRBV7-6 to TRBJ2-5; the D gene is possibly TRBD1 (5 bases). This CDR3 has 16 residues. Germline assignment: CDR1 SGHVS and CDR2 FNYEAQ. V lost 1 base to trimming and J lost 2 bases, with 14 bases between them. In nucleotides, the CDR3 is TGTGCCAGCAGCTTAGGTGGGCCAGGGCCTCAAGAGACCCAGTACTTC. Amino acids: CASSLGGPGPQETQYF.

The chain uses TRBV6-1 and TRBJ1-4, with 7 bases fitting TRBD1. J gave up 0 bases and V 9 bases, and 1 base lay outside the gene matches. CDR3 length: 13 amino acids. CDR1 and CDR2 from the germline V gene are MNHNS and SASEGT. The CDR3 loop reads CASTGATNEKLFF. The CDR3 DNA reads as TGTGCCAGTACAGGGGCAACTAATGAAAAACTGTTTTTT.

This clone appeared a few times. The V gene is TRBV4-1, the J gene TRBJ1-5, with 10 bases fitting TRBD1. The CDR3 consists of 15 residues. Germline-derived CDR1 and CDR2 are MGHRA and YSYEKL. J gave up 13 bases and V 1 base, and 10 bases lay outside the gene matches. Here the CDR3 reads CASSQVWTGGLQQHF. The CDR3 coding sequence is TGCGCCAGCAGCCAAGTCTGGACAGGGGGTTTGCAGCAGCATTTT.

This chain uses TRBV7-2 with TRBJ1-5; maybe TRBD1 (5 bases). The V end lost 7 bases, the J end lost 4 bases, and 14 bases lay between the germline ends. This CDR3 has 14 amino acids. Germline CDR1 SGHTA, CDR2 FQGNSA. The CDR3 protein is CASNQGELNQPQHF. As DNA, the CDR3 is TGTGCCAGCAACCAAGGGGAGCTTAATCAGCCCCAGCATTTT.

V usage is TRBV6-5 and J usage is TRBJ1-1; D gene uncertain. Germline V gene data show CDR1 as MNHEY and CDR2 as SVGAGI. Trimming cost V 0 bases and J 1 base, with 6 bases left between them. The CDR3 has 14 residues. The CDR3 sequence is CASSYSFKNTEAFF. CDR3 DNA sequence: TGTGCCAGCAGTTACTCGTTTAAGAACACTGAAGCTTTCTTT.